The rows below give T cell receptor beta chains drawn from one sample of a study of T cell clonotyping in hematopoietic cell transplantation. The repertoire was sequenced with immunoSEQ multiplex PCR; TCRdb's copy has only in-frame clones and lacks some. This sample has 15,000 to 20,000 clones, with 92% found just once. What was sequenced was peripheral blood mononuclear cells. The receptors here all came from a man aged 35 to 55 in good health. Some clones in this sample may be carry-over from other donors' samples. The CDR3 runs from the conserved cysteine through the conserved F or W. Each record gives: J gene, D gene, V gene, clone size, CDR3 DNA, CDR3 protein. The D gene is left open where the match is weak. Clone size is stated in some rows and not others, as once, few, many or a class when expanded.

>TRBJ2-2|NA|TRBV6-1|once
TGTGCCAGCAGTGAACTTGAGGCCGGGGAGCTGTTTTTT
CASSELEAGELFF
>TRBJ1-1|NA|TRBV9|NA
TGTGCCAGCAGTGGAGGGTTCGGGACGGAGGCGAACACTGAAGCTTTCTTT
CASSGGFGTEANTEAFF
>TRBJ2-7|NA|TRBV6-6|NA
TGTGCCACAAGGGGGGACATTCCCTACGAGCAGTACTTC
CATRGDIPYEQYF
>TRBJ1-2|NA|TRBV30|NA
TGTGCCTGTCTTCGGGGCGACCTGGCTGGCTACACCTTC
CACLRGDLAGYTF
>TRBJ2-7|TRBD2|TRBV4-3|NA
TGCGCCAGCAGCCAAGCCCTGTCCGGACTAGCCTACGAGCAGTACTTC
CASSQALSGLAYEQYF
>TRBJ2-7|NA|TRBV19|NA
TGTGCCAGTAGTATAGGGGCCCTAGCCCACGAGCAGTACTTC
CASSIGALAHEQYF
>TRBJ2-1|NA|TRBV5-6|NA
TGTGCCAGCAGCTCTTATTTTAACTTGAGCTCCTACAATGAGCAGTTCTTC
CASSSYFNLSSYNEQFF
>TRBJ2-7|TRBD2|TRBV4-2|NA
TGTGCCAGCAGCCGGGGAGGGGAACCCTACGAGCAGTACTTC
CASSRGGEPYEQYF
>TRBJ1-1|NA|TRBV30|NA
TGTGCCTGGAGTTACGGGATGAACACTGAAGCTTTCTTT
CAWSYGMNTEAFF
>TRBJ1-6|NA|TRBV25-1|NA
TGTGCCAGCAGCCTTCCAGGGGTTAGTGGTAATTCACCCCTCCACTTT
CASSLPGVSGNSPLHF
>TRBJ2-7|TRBD2|TRBV11-2|NA
TGTGCCAGCAGACCCGGGACTAGACTCATTTACGAGCAGTACTTC
CASRPGTRLIYEQYF
>TRBJ2-3|NA|TRBV5-5|NA
TGTGCCAGCAGCCCTACGCCCACAGATACGCAGTATTTT
CASSPTPTDTQYF
>TRBJ2-7|TRBD1|TRBV6-6|NA
TGTGCCAGCAGTTACCGGGACAGGGAATACGAGCAGTACTTC
CASSYRDREYEQYF
>TRBJ2-3|NA|TRBV20-1|NA
TGCAGTGCCGTCCTCACAGATACGCAGTATTTT
CSAVLTDTQYF
>TRBJ2-7|NA|TRBV15|NA
TGTGCCACCAGCAGAGTATTCGGAGCGTCCTACGAGCAGTACTTC
CATSRVFGASYEQYF
>TRBJ1-2|NA|TRBV28|NA
TGTGCCAGCAGTACCACAACCTATGGCTACACCTTC
CASSTTTYGYTF
>TRBJ1-3|NA|TRBV5-1|NA
TGCGCCAGCAGCTTGATGGTTGCCGGGAGCTCTGGAAACACCATATATTTT
CASSLMVAGSSGNTIYF
>TRBJ2-7|NA|TRBV7-9|NA
TGTGCCAGCAGCTTAGGGGCAGCCTCCTACGAGCAGTACTTC
CASSLGAASYEQYF
>TRBJ1-1|TRBD1|TRBV7-2|NA
TGTGCCAGCAGCTTCACAGGGGACACTGAAGCTTTCTTT
CASSFTGDTEAFF
>TRBJ2-1|TRBD1|TRBV6-5|NA
TGTGCCAGCAGTTACGACAGGGCCAATGAGCAGTTCTTC
CASSYDRANEQFF
>TRBJ2-6|NA|TRBV12-5|NA
TGTGCTAGTGGTTTGATAGTGGGAAATGGGGCCAACGTCCTGACTTTC
CASGLIVGNGANVLTF
>TRBJ2-3|TRBD2|TRBV29-1|NA
TGCAGCGTGGGGACTAGCGGGGGGCGAATCACAGATACGCAGTATTTT
CSVGTSGGRITDTQYF
>TRBJ2-1|TRBD2|TRBV6-5|NA
TGTGCCAGCAGTTACGGGACTAGCGGGAGGGCGGGTGAGCAGTTCTTC
CASSYGTSGRAGEQFF
>TRBJ2-1|TRBD2|TRBV5-1|NA
TGCGCCAGCAGCTTGTCTAGCGGCCAAGGAATGCAGTTCTTC
CASSLSSGQGMQFF
>TRBJ1-2|TRBD1|TRBV6-1|NA
TGTGCCAGCAGTGGGGACAGTACCTATGGCTACACCTTC
CASSGDSTYGYTF
>TRBJ1-5|NA|TRBV6-6|NA
TGTGCCAGCAGTCGGGTGTACAATCAGCCCCAGCATTTT
CASSRVYNQPQHF
>TRBJ2-7|NA|TRBV28|NA
TGTGCCAGCAGGGACGGATCTATCTCCTACGAGCAGTACTTC
CASRDGSISYEQYF
>TRBJ1-2|TRBD1|TRBV5-1|NA
TGCGCCAGCAGCTTAAGTCCGGGACAGGGTAACTATGGCTACACCTTC
CASSLSPGQGNYGYTF
>TRBJ2-1|NA|TRBV14|NA
TGTGCCAGCAGCCAAGGAACCCGGGCCGGCCATAATGAGCAGTTCTTC
CASSQGTRAGHNEQFF
>TRBJ2-7|NA|TRBV30|NA
TGTGCCTGGAGTGTCGGTCCAAAACGAGGCGAGCAGTACTTC
CAWSVGPKRGEQYF
>TRBJ2-7|NA|TRBV5-1|NA
TGCGCCAGCAGCCCACACCCGCGCAGGGGCGGTTACGAGCAGTACTTC
CASSPHPRRGGYEQYF
>TRBJ1-2|NA|TRBV2|NA
TGTGCCAGCAGTGAATCGTTCGGCTCCAGGGGCTACACCTTC
CASSESFGSRGYTF
>TRBJ1-5|NA|TRBV5-1|once
TGCGCCAGCAGCTTGGGGACATCCCCCTGGCAGCCCCAGCATTTT
CASSLGTSPWQPQHF
>TRBJ2-7|TRBD2|TRBV7-2|NA
TGTGCCAGCAGCTTAGTCCCTAGCGGGAGATACGAGCAGTACTTC
CASSLVPSGRYEQYF
>TRBJ1-1|NA|TRBV30|once
TGTGCCTGGATGGGACGTCAGGAGGGGGTAGCTTTCTTT
CAWMGRQEGVAFF
>TRBJ1-1|NA|TRBV30|NA
TGTGCCTGGAGTGTACAGGGAAACACTGAAGCTTTCTTT
CAWSVQGNTEAFF
>TRBJ2-7|NA|TRBV10-3|NA
TGTGCCATCAGTGAGTCGATGGCAGCCTACGAGCAGTACTTC
CAISESMAAYEQYF
>TRBJ1-4|NA|TRBV6-5|NA
TGTGCCAGCAGTTTGGGGATCAGAGGGGAAAAACTGTTTTTT
CASSLGIRGEKLFF
>TRBJ1-2|NA|TRBV6-5|once
TGTGCCAGCAGCCGACGGGCTAACTATGGCTACACCTTC
CASSRRANYGYTF
>TRBJ1-5|TRBD1|TRBV30|NA
TGTGCCTGGAGTGCACGCAGGACAGGAAGCAATCAGCCCCAGCATTTT
CAWSARRTGSNQPQHF
>TRBJ1-4|NA|TRBV2|once
TGTGCCAGCAGTGAAGGTCTGGGGGCTAATGAAAAACTGTTTTTT
CASSEGLGANEKLFF
>TRBJ2-5|TRBD2|TRBV5-4|NA
TGTGCCAGCAGCTATGCGGGAGGGCCGGGAGAGACCCAGTACTTC
CASSYAGGPGETQYF
>TRBJ1-3|NA|TRBV10-3|NA
TGTGCCATCAGTGAGTCGGGGGACTCTGGAAACACCATATATTTT
CAISESGDSGNTIYF
>TRBJ1-1|NA|TRBV2|few
TGTGCCAGCAGTGAGATCCCTGAAGCTTTCTTT
CASSEIPEAFF
>TRBJ2-7|TRBD2|TRBV5-4|NA
TGTGCCAGCAGCCGGGGACTAGCGGGAGCGGGAGAGCAGTACTTC
CASSRGLAGAGEQYF
>TRBJ2-5|TRBD2|TRBV28|once
TGTGCCAGCAGTTCAGTGACTAGCGGGGATGCCCAAGAGACCCAGTACTTC
CASSSVTSGDAQETQYF
>TRBJ2-5|TRBD1|TRBV30|NA
TGTGCCTGGAATCGAGGGACAGCCCAAGAGACCCAGTACTTC
CAWNRGTAQETQYF
>TRBJ2-3|NA|TRBV7-2|NA
TGTGCCAGCAGCCTTCGCAGGGTAGATACGCAGTATTTT
CASSLRRVDTQYF
>TRBJ1-6|NA|TRBV29-1|NA
TGCAGCGTCCTCAACCGTGGGGGGCTGGGGAATTCACCCCTCCACTTT
CSVLNRGGLGNSPLHF
>TRBJ2-7|TRBD1|TRBV7-2|NA
TGTGCCAGCAGCTTGGGACAGCCCTTGAACGAGCAGTACTTC
CASSLGQPLNEQYF
>TRBJ2-1|NA|TRBV7-9|NA
TGTGCCAGCAGCTTATATCTTGACAATGAGCAGTTCTTC
CASSLYLDNEQFF
>TRBJ2-1|TRBD2|TRBV4-3|NA
TGCGCCAGCAGCCAAACTAGCGGGAGCTCCTACAATGAGCAGTTCTTC
CASSQTSGSSYNEQFF
>TRBJ2-7|NA|TRBV6-4|NA
TGTGCCAGCAGTGCCCCGGACGAGCAGTACTTC
CASSAPDEQYF